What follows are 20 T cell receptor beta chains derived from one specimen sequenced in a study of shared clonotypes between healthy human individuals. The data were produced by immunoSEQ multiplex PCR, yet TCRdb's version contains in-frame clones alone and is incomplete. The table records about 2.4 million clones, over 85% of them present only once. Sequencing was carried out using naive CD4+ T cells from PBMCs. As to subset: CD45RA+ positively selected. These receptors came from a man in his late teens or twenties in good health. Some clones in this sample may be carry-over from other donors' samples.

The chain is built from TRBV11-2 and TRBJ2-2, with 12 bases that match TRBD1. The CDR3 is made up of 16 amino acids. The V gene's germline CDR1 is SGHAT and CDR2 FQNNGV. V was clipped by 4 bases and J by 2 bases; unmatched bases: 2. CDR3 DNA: TGTGCCAGCAGCTGGGGGACAGGGGGCAACACCGGGGAGCTGTTTTTT. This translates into CASSWGTGGNTGELFF.

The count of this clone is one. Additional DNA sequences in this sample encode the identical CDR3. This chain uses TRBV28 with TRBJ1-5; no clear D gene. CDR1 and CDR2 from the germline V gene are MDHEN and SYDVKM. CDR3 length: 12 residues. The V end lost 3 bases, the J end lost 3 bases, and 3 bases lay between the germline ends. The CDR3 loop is CASSFSNQPQHF. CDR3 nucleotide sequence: TGTGCCAGCAGTTTTTCCAATCAGCCCCAGCATTTT.

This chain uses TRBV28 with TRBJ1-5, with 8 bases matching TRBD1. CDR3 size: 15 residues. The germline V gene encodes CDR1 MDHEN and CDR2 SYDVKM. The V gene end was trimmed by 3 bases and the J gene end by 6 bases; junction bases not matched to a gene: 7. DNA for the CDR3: TGTGCCAGCAGTTTCCCTGGACAGGGAGGTCAGCCCCAGCATTTT. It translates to CASSFPGQGGQPQHF.

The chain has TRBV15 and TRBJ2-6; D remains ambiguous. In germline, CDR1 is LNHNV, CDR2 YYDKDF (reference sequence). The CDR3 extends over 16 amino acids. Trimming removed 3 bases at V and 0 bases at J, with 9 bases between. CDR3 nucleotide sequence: TGTGCCACCAGCAGCCCCTTCGTCTCTGGGGCCAACGTCCTGACTTTC. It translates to CATSSPFVSGANVLTF.

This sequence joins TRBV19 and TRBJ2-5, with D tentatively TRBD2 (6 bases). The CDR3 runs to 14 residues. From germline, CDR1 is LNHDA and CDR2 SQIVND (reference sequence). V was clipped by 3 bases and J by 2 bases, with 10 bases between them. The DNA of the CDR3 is TGTGCCAGTAGTATGATCGGGGGACAAGAGACCCAGTACTTC. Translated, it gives CASSMIGGQETQYF.

CDR3 sequence (DNA): TGTGCCAGCAGTCCGCCGGGAGCCAAAAACATTCAGTACTTC. Protein: CASSPPGAKNIQYF. V usage is TRBV28 and J usage is TRBJ2-4; D gene unclear. CDR1 and CDR2 (germline): MDHEN, SYDVKM. This CDR3 spans 14 amino acids. With 5 bases removed from V and 0 bases from J, the gap between germline ends came to 8 bases.

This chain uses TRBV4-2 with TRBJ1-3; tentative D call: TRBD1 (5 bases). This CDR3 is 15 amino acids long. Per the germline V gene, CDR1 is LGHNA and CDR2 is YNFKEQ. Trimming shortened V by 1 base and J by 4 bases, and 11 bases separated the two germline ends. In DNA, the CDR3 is TGTGCCAGCAGCCAAGCCTCGGGGCGGGGAAACACCATATATTTT. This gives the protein CASSQASGRGNTIYF.

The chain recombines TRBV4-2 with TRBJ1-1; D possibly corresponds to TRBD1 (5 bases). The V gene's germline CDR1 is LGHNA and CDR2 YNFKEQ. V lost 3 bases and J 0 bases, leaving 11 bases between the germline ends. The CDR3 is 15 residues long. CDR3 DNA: TGTGCCAGCAGCCACGACGGGACGGTGAACACTGAAGCTTTCTTT. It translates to CASSHDGTVNTEAFF.

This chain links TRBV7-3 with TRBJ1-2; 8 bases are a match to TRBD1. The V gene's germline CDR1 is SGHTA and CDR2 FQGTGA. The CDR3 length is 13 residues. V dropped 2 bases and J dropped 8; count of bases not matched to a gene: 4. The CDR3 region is CASSLLAGGGYTF. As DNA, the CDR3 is TGTGCCAGCAGCTTATTGGCAGGGGGCGGCTACACCTTC.

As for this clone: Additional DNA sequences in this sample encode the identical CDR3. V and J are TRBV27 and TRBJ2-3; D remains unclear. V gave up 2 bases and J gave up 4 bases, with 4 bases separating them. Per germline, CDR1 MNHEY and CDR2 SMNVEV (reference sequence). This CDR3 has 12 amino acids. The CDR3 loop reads CASSLTADTQYF. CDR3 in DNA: TGTGCCAGCAGTTTAACGGCAGATACGCAGTATTTT.

The CDR3 bases are TGTGCCAGCAGCGACCGACAGGGGAGGGAGACCCAGTACTTC. This sequence encodes CASSDRQGRETQYF. V usage is TRBV7-2 and J usage is TRBJ2-5, with 8 positions matching TRBD1. The CDR3 consists of 14 residues. Germline CDR1 SGHTA, CDR2 FQGNSA. After removal of 5 bases from V and 5 bases from J, the junction contained 7 bases not matched to a gene.

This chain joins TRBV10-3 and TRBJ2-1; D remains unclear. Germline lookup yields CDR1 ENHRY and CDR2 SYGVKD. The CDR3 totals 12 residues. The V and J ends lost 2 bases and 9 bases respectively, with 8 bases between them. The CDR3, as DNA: TGTGCCATCAGTGAGCTGACGGGTGAGCAGTTCTTC. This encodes CAISELTGEQFF.

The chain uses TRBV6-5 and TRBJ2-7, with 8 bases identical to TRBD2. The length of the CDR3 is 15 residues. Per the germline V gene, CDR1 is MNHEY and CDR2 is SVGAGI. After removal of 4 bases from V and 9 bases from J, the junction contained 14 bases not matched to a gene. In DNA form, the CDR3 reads TGTGCCAGCAGTTCCGCGGGGGGCAAGCGAGGCGGGCAGTACTTC. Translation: CASSSAGGKRGGQYF.

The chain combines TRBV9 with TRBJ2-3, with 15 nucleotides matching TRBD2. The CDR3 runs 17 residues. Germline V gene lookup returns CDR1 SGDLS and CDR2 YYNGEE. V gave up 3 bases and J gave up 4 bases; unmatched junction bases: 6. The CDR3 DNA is TGTGCCAGCAGCGAATATGGACTAGCGGGAGGGTCAGATACGCAGTATTTT. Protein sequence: CASSEYGLAGGSDTQYF.

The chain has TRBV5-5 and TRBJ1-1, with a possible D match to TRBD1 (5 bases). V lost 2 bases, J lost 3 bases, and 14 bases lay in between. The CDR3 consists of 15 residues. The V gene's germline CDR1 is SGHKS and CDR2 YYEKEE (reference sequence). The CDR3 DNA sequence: TGTGCCAGCAGCTTTTTGTCTGGCAGGGACACTGAAGCTTTCTTT. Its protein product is CASSFLSGRDTEAFF.

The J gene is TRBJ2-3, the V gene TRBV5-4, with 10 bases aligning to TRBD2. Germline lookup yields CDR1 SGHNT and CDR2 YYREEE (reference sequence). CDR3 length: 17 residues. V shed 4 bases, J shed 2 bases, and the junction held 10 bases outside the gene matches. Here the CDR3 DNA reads TGTGCCAGCAGCGGGGGGGGTAGCGGGAGGCCCACAGATACGCAGTATTTT. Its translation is CASSGGGSGRPTDTQYF.

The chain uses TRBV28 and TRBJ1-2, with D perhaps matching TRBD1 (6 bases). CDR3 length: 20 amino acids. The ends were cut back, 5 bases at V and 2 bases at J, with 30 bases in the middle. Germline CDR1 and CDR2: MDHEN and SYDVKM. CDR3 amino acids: CASSGGPFSTAEEMNYGYTF. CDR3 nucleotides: TGTGCCAGCAGTGGGGGGCCCTTCTCAACGGCAGAGGAGATGAACTATGGCTACACCTTC.

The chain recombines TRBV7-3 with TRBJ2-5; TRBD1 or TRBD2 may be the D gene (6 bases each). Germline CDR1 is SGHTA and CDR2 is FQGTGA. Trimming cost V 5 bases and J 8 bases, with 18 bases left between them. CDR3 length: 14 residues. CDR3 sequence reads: CASSPGPGGLTQYF. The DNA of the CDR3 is TGTGCCAGCAGCCCGGGACCTGGGGGGCTAACCCAGTACTTC.

The chain's CDR3 is CASSYQGLNTGELFF. The CDR3 bases are TGTGCCAGCAGTTACCAGGGATTGAACACCGGGGAGCTGTTTTTT. This chain connects TRBV6-5 to TRBJ2-2; D possibly corresponds to TRBD1 (5 bases). The germline gives CDR1 MNHEY, CDR2 SVGAGI. This CDR3 has 15 residues. Trimming took off 2 bases at V and 1 base at J, with 8 bases between the two ends.

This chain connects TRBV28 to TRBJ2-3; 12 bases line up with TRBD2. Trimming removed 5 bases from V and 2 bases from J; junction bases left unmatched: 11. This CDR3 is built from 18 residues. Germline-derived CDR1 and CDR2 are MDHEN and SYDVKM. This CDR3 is CASSAYGTSGSPTDTQYF. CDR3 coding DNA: TGTGCCAGCAGTGCCTACGGGACTAGCGGGTCTCCCACAGATACGCAGTATTTT. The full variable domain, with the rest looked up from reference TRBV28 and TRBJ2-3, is DVKVTQSSRYLVKRTGEKVFLECVQDMDHENMFWYRQDPGLGLRLIYFSYDVKMKEKGDIPEGYSVSREKKERFSLILESASTNQTSMYLCASSAYGTSGSPTDTQYFGPGTRLTVL.